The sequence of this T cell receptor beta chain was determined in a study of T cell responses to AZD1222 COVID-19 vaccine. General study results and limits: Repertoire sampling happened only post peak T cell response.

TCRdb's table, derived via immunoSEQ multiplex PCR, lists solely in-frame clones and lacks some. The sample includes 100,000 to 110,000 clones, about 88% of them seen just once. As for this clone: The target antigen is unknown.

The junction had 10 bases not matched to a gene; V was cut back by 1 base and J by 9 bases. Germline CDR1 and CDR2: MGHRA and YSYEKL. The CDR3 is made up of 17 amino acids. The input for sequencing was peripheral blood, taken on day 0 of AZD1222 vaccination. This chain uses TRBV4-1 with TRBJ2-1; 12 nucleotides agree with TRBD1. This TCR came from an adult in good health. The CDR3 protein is CASSQAVGQGASGEQFF. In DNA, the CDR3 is TGCGCCAGCAGCCAAGCGGTGGGACAGGGGGCCTCAGGTGAGCAGTTCTTC.